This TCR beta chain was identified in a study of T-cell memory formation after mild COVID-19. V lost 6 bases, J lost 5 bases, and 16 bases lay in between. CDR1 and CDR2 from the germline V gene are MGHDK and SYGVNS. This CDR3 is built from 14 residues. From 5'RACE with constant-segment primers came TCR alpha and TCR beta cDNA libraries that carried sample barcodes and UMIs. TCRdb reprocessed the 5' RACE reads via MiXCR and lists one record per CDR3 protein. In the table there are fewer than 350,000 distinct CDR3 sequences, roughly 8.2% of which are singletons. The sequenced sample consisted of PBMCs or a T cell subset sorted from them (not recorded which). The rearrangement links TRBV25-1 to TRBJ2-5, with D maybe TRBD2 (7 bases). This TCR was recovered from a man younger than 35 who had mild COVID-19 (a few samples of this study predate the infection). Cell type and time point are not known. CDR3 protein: CASREGGGSETQYF. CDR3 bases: TGTGCCAGCAGGGAAGGGGGGGGCTCGGAGACCCAGTACTTC.